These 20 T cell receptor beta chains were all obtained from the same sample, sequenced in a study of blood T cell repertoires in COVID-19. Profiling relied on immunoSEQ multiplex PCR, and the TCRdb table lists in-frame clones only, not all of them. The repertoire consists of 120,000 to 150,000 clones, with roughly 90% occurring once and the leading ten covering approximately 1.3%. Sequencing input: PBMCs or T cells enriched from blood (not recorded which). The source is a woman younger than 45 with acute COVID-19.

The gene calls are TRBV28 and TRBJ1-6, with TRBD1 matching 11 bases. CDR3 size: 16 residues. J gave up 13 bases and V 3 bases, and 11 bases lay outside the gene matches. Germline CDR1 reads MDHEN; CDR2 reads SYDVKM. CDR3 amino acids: CASSFPRTGGVRPLHF. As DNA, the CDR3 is TGTGCCAGCAGTTTTCCCCGGACAGGGGGCGTTAGGCCCCTCCACTTT. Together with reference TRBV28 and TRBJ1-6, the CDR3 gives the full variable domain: DVKVTQSSRYLVKRTGEKVFLECVQDMDHENMFWYRQDPGLGLRLIYFSYDVKMKEKGDIPEGYSVSREKKERFSLILESASTNQTSMYLCASSFPRTGGVRPLHFGNGTRLTVT.

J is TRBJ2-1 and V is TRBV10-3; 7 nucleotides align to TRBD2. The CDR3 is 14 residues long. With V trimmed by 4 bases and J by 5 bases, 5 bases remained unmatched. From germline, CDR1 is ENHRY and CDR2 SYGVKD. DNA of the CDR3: TGTGCCATCAGTGGCGGACTAGTAAACAATGAGCAGTTCTTC. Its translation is CAISGGLVNNEQFF.

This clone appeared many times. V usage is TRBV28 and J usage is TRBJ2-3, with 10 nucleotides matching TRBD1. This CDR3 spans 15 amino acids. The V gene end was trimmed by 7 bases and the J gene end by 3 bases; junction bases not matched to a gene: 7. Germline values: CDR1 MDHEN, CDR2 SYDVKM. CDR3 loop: CASNLGQGRTDTQYF. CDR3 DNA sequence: TGTGCCAGCAACCTGGGACAGGGGAGGACAGATACGCAGTATTTT.

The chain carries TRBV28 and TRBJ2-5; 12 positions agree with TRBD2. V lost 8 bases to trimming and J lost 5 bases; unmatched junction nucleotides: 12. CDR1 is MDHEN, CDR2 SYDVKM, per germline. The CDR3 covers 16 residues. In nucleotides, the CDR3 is TGTGCCAGCTTTTCAACTAGCGGGAGGCGGGGGGAGACCCAGTACTTC. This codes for CASFSTSGRRGETQYF. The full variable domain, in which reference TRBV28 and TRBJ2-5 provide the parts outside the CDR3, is DVKVTQSSRYLVKRTGEKVFLECVQDMDHENMFWYRQDPGLGLRLIYFSYDVKMKEKGDIPEGYSVSREKKERFSLILESASTNQTSMYLCASFSTSGRRGETQYFGPGTRLLVL.

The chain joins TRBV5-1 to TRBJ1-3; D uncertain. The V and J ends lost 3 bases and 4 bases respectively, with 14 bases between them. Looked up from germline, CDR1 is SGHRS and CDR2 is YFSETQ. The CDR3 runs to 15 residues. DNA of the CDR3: TGCGCCAGCAGCTCCGGGGTTCCTTTAGGAAACACCATATATTTT. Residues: CASSSGVPLGNTIYF.

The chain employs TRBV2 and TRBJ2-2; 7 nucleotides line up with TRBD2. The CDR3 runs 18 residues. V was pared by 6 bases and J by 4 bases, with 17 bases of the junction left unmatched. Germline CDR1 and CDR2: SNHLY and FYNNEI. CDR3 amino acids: CASSGLDAGLPFTGELFF. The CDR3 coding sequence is TGTGCCAGCAGCGGACTCGACGCGGGACTACCTTTCACCGGGGAGCTGTTTTTT.

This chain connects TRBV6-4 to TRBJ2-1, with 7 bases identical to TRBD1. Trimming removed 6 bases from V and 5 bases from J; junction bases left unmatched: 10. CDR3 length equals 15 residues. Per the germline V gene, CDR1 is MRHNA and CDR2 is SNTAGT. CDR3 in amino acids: CASRGDRAGDNEQFF. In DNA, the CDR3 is TGTGCCAGCAGGGGAGACAGGGCAGGAGACAATGAGCAGTTCTTC.

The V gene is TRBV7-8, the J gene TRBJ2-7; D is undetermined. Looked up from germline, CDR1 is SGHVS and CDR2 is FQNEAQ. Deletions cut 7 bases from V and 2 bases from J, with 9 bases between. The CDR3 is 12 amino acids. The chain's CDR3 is CASNGGTYEQYF. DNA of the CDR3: TGTGCCAGCAACGGCGGTACCTACGAGCAGTACTTC.

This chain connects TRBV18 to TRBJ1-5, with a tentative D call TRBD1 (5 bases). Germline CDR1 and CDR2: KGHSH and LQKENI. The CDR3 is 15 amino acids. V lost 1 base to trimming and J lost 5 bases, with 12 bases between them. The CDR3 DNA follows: TGTGCCAGCTCACCACTTGGGGGGAGTGATCAGCCCCAGCATTTT. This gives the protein CASSPLGGSDQPQHF.

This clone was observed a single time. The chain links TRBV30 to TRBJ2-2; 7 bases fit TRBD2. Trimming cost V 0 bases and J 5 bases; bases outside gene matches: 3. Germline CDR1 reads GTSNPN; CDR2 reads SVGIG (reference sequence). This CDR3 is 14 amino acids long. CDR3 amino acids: CAWSVQGGTGELFF. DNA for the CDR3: TGTGCCTGGAGTGTTCAGGGAGGGACCGGGGAGCTGTTTTTT.

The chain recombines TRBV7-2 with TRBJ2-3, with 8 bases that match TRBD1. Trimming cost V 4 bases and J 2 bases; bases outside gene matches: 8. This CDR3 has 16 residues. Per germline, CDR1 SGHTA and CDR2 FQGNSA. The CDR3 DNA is TGTGCCAGCAGCTACGCCAGGGGGCCGAACACAGATACGCAGTATTTT. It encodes CASSYARGPNTDTQYF.

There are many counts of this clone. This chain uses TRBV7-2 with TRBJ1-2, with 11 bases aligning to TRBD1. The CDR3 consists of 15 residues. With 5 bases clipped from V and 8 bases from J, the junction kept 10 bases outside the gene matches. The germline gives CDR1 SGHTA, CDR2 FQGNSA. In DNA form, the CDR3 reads TGTGCCAGCAGCCCGACCGGACAGGGGGCGGGCGGCTACACCTTC. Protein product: CASSPTGQGAGGYTF.

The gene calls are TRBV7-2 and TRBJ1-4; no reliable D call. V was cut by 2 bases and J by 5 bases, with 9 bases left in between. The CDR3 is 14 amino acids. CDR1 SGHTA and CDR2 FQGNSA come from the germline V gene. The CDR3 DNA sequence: TGTGCCAGCAGCTTATGGTCCCAGAATGAAAAACTGTTTTTT. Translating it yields CASSLWSQNEKLFF.

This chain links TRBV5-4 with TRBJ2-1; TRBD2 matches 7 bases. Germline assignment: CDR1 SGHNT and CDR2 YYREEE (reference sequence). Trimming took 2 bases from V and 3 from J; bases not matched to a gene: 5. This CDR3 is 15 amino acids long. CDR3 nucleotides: TGTGCCAGCAGCTTACTCCCGGGGGGCTACAATGAGCAGTTCTTC. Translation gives CASSLLPGGYNEQFF.

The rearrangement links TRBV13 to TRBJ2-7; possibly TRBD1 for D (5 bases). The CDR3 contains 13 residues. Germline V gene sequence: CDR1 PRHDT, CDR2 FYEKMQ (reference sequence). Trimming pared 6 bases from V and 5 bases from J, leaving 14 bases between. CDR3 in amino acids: CASSSSPDNEQYF. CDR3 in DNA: TGTGCCAGCAGTTCCTCCCCGGACAACGAGCAGTACTTC.

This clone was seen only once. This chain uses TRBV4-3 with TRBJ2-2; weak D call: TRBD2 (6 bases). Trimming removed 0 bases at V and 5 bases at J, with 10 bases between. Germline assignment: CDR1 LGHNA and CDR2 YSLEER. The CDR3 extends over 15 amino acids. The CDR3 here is CASSQDGGTTGELFF. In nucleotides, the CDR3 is TGCGCCAGCAGCCAAGATGGCGGGACTACCGGGGAGCTGTTTTTT.

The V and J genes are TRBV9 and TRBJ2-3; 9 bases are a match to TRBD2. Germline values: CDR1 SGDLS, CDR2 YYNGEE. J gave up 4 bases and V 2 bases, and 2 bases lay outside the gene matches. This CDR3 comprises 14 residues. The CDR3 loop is CASSVLAGPDTQYF. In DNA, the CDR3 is TGTGCCAGCAGCGTTCTAGCGGGACCAGATACGCAGTATTTT.

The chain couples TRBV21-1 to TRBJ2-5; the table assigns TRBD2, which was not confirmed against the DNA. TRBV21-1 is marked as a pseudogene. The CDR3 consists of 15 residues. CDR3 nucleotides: TGTGCCATAGGCGGCCCCCTAGCGGGTTTAGGGACCCAGTACTTC. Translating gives CAIGGPLAGLGTQYF.

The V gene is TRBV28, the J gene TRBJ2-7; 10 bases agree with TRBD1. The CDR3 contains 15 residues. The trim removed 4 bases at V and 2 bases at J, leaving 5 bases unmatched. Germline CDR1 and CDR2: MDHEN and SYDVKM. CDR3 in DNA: TGTGCCAGCAGTTCCGGGACAGGGGTAGCCTACGAGCAGTACTTC. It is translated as CASSSGTGVAYEQYF.

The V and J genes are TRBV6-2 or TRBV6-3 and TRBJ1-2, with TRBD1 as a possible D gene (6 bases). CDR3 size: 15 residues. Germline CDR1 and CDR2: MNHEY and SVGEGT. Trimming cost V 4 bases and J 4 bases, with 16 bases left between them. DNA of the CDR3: TGTGCCAGCAGTTTTACAGGGATCCACGGCTATGGCTACACCTTC. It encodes CASSFTGIHGYGYTF.